These 10 T cell receptor beta chains were all obtained from the same sample, sequenced in a study of blood T cells in healthy people across ages. For the second PCR, which ran for about 6 to 11 cycles, a sample-barcoded 5' primer and a J-beta primer mix were used. TCRdb used MiXCR to reprocess the 5' RACE reads, holding one entry per CDR3 protein. The sample has 1.5 million to 2 million distinct CDR3 sequences; less than 50% are singletons. The sample was blood. The receptor set was obtained from a woman between 40 and 55 years old in good health.

V usage is TRBV6-2 or TRBV6-3 and J usage is TRBJ2-7, with D perhaps TRBD2 (5 bases). Deletions cut 2 bases from V and 4 bases from J, with 15 bases between. This CDR3 comprises 15 residues. Germline CDR1 reads MNHEY; CDR2 reads SVGEGT. CDR3 protein: CASSYRPGTNYEQYF. As DNA, the CDR3 is TGTGCCAGCAGTTACCGACCGGGAACCAATTACGAGCAGTACTTC.

CDR3 residues: CASSLRGATPYNEQYF. CDR3 sequence (DNA): TGTGCCAGCAGTTTAAGGGGCGCTACTCCCTACAATGAGCAGTACTTC. The rearrangement joins TRBV28 to TRBJ2-7; weak D call: TRBD1 (5 bases). V gave up 2 bases and J gave up 7 bases, with 21 bases separating them. The CDR3 has 16 amino acids. The V gene's germline CDR1 is MDHEN and CDR2 SYDVKM.

The chain recombines TRBV20-1 with TRBJ2-5; 9 bases agree with TRBD1. The CDR3 spans 15 residues. The ends lost 6 bases at V and 6 bases at J; junction bases unmatched: 14. CDR1 and CDR2 from the germline V gene are DFQATT and SNEGSKA (reference sequence). CDR3 nucleotides: TGCAGTGCACAGGGGGCGCGGGTCGGAGGAAAGACCCAGTACTTC. Translated: CSAQGARVGGKTQYF.

The chain combines TRBV12-3 or TRBV12-4 with TRBJ2-7; D ambiguous. This CDR3 spans 12 amino acids. Trimming removed 3 bases from V and 9 bases from J, with 12 bases in between. The DNA of the CDR3 is TGTGCCAGCAGTTTTTTCGAGGAAGGGCAGTACTTC. Translation gives CASSFFEEGQYF.

The chain employs TRBV7-2 and TRBJ2-3; D tentatively fits TRBD1 or TRBD2 (5 bases each). The ends were cut back, 5 bases at V and 8 bases at J, with 17 bases in the middle. Germline V gives CDR1 SGHTA, CDR2 FQGNSA. This CDR3 contains 14 residues. Here the CDR3 reads CASSDSRGAPTQYF. The CDR3 DNA reads TGTGCCAGCAGCGATTCCCGAGGGGCGCCTACGCAGTATTTT.

The chain couples TRBV6-6 to TRBJ2-1, with D possibly being TRBD2 (7 bases). V dropped 2 bases and J dropped 8 bases, with 16 bases sitting between them. The CDR3 extends over 15 amino acids. From germline, CDR1 is MNHNY and CDR2 SVGAGI (reference sequence). As DNA, the CDR3 is TGTGCCAGCAGTTACGGGGGCGGGGGTTTAGATGAGCAGTTCTTC. Translating gives CASSYGGGGLDEQFF.

This clonotype has just a few counts. The chain is built from TRBV10-3 and TRBJ2-3, with D perhaps given as TRBD1 or TRBD2 (6 bases each). The germline V gene encodes CDR1 ENHRY and CDR2 SYGVKD. Trimming took off 0 bases at V and 2 bases at J, with 9 bases between the two ends. This CDR3 has 15 residues. The CDR3 sequence: CAISESGGFTDTQYF. CDR3 nucleotides: TGTGCCATCAGTGAGTCGGGGGGCTTCACAGATACGCAGTATTTT.

The rearrangement links TRBV27 to TRBJ1-1; tentatively, D is TRBD1 (6 bases). CDR1 and CDR2 (germline): MNHEY, SMNVEV (reference sequence). Trimming left V 6 bases short and J 1 base short, with 9 bases between. This CDR3 is 13 amino acids long. Here the CDR3 DNA reads TGTGCCAGCAGCGGACAGTCGAACACTGAAGCTTTCTTT. Its protein product is CASSGQSNTEAFF.

The chain is built from TRBV7-2 and TRBJ2-3; TRBD2 matches 14 bases. CDR1 SGHTA and CDR2 FQGNSA come from the germline V gene. CDR3 length equals 16 residues. V was pared by 5 bases and J by 4 bases, with 5 bases of the junction left unmatched. The DNA of the CDR3 is TGTGCCAGCAGCACAAGACTAGCGGGGGGGCCAGATACGCAGTATTTT. Translation gives CASSTRLAGGPDTQYF. The whole variable domain, remainder taken from reference TRBV7-2 and TRBJ2-3, is GAGVSQSPSNKVTEKGKDVELRCDPISGHTALYWYRQSLGQGLEFLIYFQGNSAPDKSGLPSDRFSAERTGGSVSTLTIQRTQQEDSAVYLCASSTRLAGGPDTQYFGPGTRLTVL.

This clonotype appeared a single time. The chain couples TRBV20-1 to TRBJ2-5, with D possibly TRBD2 on 6 matching bases. Trimming removed 0 bases from V and 11 bases from J, with 25 bases in between. Germline loops: CDR1 DFQATT, CDR2 SNEGSKA (reference sequence). This CDR3 has 16 amino acids. The CDR3, as DNA: TGCAGTGCTAGAGATCAGAGCGGGCGGGGACGTCATGGGCAGTACTTC. Residues: CSARDQSGRGRHGQYF.